This T cell receptor beta chain was documented in a study of T cell clones after liver transplantation. Unstimulated PBMCs were sorted into CD3+CD4+ and CD3+CD8+ populations. Germline V CDR1 and CDR2: SGHTA, FQGNSA. The J segment lost 8 bases and the V segment lost 4 bases, leaving 5 bases of the junction unmatched. This CDR3 region has 14 residues. By share of the sample, this clone is medium-sized. Assay: immunoSEQ multiplex PCR; the TCRdb copy retains only in-frame clones and omits some. The profile shows about 7,900 clones, roughly 80% of them singletons. Sample: CD8+ T cells from blood, taken before liver transplant. This TCR derives from a human donor who received a liver transplant. The J gene is TRBJ2-1, the V gene TRBV7-2; 10 bases agree with TRBD2. For the CDR3, the DNA is TGTGCCAGCAGCTACAGCGGGGGGGCTTATGAGCAGTTCTTC. As protein: CASSYSGGAYEQFF.